This T cell receptor (beta chain) was documented in a study of blood T cells in healthy people across ages. For the second PCR, which ran for about 7 to 11 cycles, a sample-barcoded 5' primer and a J-beta primer mix were used. MiXCR, run by TCRdb on the 5' RACE reads, gives a single entry per CDR3 protein. The sample yields under 1,000,000 distinct CDR3 sequences, roughly 40% seen once. CDR1 is SGHRS, CDR2 YFSETQ, per germline. The CDR3 extends over 14 amino acids. With 0 bases removed from V and 3 bases from J, the gap between germline ends came to 9 bases. The rearrangement links TRBV5-1 to TRBJ1-1, with D unclear. Sequencing was performed on blood. The TCR was taken from a man younger than 35 in good health. The DNA for the CDR3 is TGCGCCAGCAGCTTGGATCCCCGGGACACTGAAGCTTTCTTT. It encodes CASSLDPRDTEAFF.